This TCR beta chain was documented in a study of T cells in women clearing cervical HPV infection. Turning to the study itself: Controls gave blood once infection was undetectable; cases at lesion identification. Study outcomes and limitations: Unknown T-cell numbers per sample may underlie the richness differences.

Genomic DNA, averaging about 1,100 ng per sample, yielded TCR beta CDR3 via immunoSEQ. Profiling relied on immunoSEQ multiplex PCR, and the TCRdb table lists in-frame clones only, not all of them. The sample has 20,000 to 25,000 clones. Prevalent HPV16 infections were excluded; only incident single HPV16 infections included. Details on this clone: Its antigen is unknown. The read falls 3 residues short of the CDR3 end, and the missing part is taken from the germline J gene.

CDR3 size: 16 residues. CDR1 is SGHRS, CDR2 YFSETQ, per germline. Trimming shortened V by 4 bases and J by 1 base, and 16 bases separated the two germline ends. The V gene is TRBV5-1, the J gene TRBJ2-3; D is unclear. The sample taken for sequencing was blood buffy coat. The TCR was taken from a woman between 18 and 69 years old with a cervical HPV16 infection that either progressed to CIN3+ or cleared (not recorded which). The CDR3: CASSPRLLGGTDTQYF. Incomplete CDR3 DNA: TGCGCCAGCAGCCCCCGACTGCTTGGAGGCACAGATACG.